Listed below are T cell receptor beta chains from one sample, sequenced in a study of post-analysis software for immune sequencing data. TCRdb re-derived calls from the PCR reads in MiXCR, one entry per CDR3 protein. Among roughly 730,000 distinct CDR3 sequences listed, about 32% were seen once. The sample was blood. All receptors derive from a girl between 5 and 17 years old with multiple sclerosis. Both conserved end residues are part of each CDR3. The D gene is left open where the match is weak. Part of the rows lack a size; the others show once, few, many or a class for expanded clones.

>TRBJ1-2|TRBD1|NA|TRBV12-3/TRBV12-4
CASRTGQGANYGYTF
TGTGCCAGCAGGACGGGACAGGGGGCTAACTATGGCTACACCTTC
>TRBJ1-5|TRBD1|NA|TRBV27
CASSLGMGAGGNAGRQPQHF
TGTGCCAGCAGCCTTGGGATGGGGGCAGGGGGCAACGCTGGCCGTCAGCCCCAGCATTTT
>TRBJ1-1|TRBD1|NA|TRBV3-1
CAGSPWLGGETEAFF
TGTGCCGGCTCACCATGGCTAGGGGGCGAGACTGAAGCTTTCTTT
>TRBJ1-5|NA|NA|TRBV2
CASAGYSNQPQHF
TGTGCCAGCGCTGGGTATAGCAATCAGCCCCAGCATTTT
>TRBJ2-4|NA|NA|TRBV28
CASSFRKDIQYF
TGTGCCAGCAGTTTCCGGAAAGACATTCAGTACTTC
>TRBJ1-6|NA|NA|TRBV4-3
CASSQLQGNSPLHF
TGCGCCAGCAGCCAACTTCAGGGTAATTCACCCCTCCACTTT
>TRBJ1-2|TRBD1|once|TRBV4-3
CASSQGQGTSRGYTF
TGCGCCAGCAGCCAAGGACAGGGAACGAGTCGTGGCTACACCTTC
>TRBJ2-3|NA|NA|TRBV20-1
CSASRRGERPDTQYF
TGCAGTGCTTCCCGGAGGGGGGAGCGTCCAGATACGCAGTATTTT
>TRBJ2-7|NA|NA|TRBV10-1
CASSGGTSEQYF
TGCGCCAGCAGTGGGGGGACGTCCGAGCAGTACTTC
>TRBJ2-1|TRBD2|NA|TRBV14
CASSQLWTSGVRHEQFF
TGTGCCAGCAGCCAACTATGGACTAGCGGGGTGAGGCATGAGCAGTTCTTC
>TRBJ2-3|NA|NA|TRBV6-2/TRBV6-3
CASSTIPPGPHHTDTQYF
TGTGCCAGCAGTACCATCCCCCCGGGACCCCACCACACAGATACGCAGTATTTT
>TRBJ1-5|NA|few|TRBV20-1
CSAFPGMQPQHF
TGCAGTGCTTTCCCAGGGATGCAGCCCCAGCATTTT
>TRBJ2-3|NA|few|TRBV20-1
CSARIQDTQYF
TGCAGTGCTAGAATCCAAGATACGCAGTATTTT
>TRBJ2-1|TRBD2|NA|TRBV20-1
CSASGSGRNNEQFF
TGCAGTGCTAGTGGTAGCGGGAGGAATAATGAGCAGTTCTTC
>TRBJ2-4|NA|few|TRBV20-1
CSASSGSNIQYF
TGCAGTGCTAGCTCCGGTAGCAACATTCAATACTTC
>TRBJ2-7|NA|NA|TRBV6-2/TRBV6-3
CASSDKGYEQYF
TGTGCCAGCAGTGACAAGGGCTACGAGCAGTACTTC
>TRBJ1-1|NA|NA|TRBV5-4
CASSPQTRVEGEAFF
TGTGCCAGCAGCCCCCAAACGCGGGTCGAGGGGGAAGCTTTCTTT
>TRBJ2-7|NA|many|TRBV13
CASSLSAGPAYEQYF
TGTGCCAGCAGCTTATCTGCAGGACCAGCCTACGAGCAGTACTTC
>TRBJ2-3|NA|NA|TRBV2
CAGSAPGPSTDTQYF
TGTGCCGGCAGCGCCCCCGGGCCTAGCACAGATACGCAGTATTTT
>TRBJ1-2|TRBD1|NA|TRBV24-1
CATSDRDRVGYTF
TGTGCCACCAGTGACCGTGACAGGGTCGGCTACACCTTC
>TRBJ2-1|TRBD2|NA|TRBV20-1
CSAETSDTHNEQFF
TGCAGTGCTGAAACTAGCGACACCCACAATGAGCAGTTCTTC
>TRBJ2-5|TRBD1|few|TRBV29-1
CSVAQGAVIEQYF
TGCAGCGTAGCACAGGGGGCAGTCATTGAGCAGTACTTC
>TRBJ2-7|NA|NA|TRBV4-3
CASSRGDTSYEQYF
TGCGCCAGCAGCCGAGGGGACACTTCCTACGAGCAGTACTTC
>TRBJ2-5|NA|NA|TRBV7-6
CASSSGTATNNEQYF
TGTGCCAGCAGCTCCGGGACGGCGACGAACAATGAGCAGTACTTC
>TRBJ1-5|TRBD1|few|TRBV6-6
CASSYIGQGPQPQHF
TGTGCCAGCAGCTACATTGGACAGGGTCCCCAGCCCCAGCATTTT
>TRBJ2-5|NA|NA|TRBV5-1
CASSLMGAPQETQYF
TGCGCCAGCAGCTTGATGGGCGCGCCTCAAGAGACCCAGTACTTC
>TRBJ2-3|NA|few|TRBV28
CASGRFFGTQYF
TGTGCCAGCGGCCGCTTTTTTGGTACGCAGTATTTT
>TRBJ1-4|NA|once|TRBV20-1
CSARHPTNLMKEKLFF
TGCAGTGCTAGACACCCCACAAATCTAATGAAGGAAAAACTGTTTTTT
>TRBJ1-1|NA|NA|TRBV6-6
CASIKGENTEAFF
TGTGCCAGCATCAAAGGGGAGAACACTGAAGCTTTCTTT
>TRBJ1-5|NA|NA|TRBV18
CASSPPNRSLGRGNQPQHF
TGTGCCAGCTCACCACCGAACCGGTCTTTGGGGCGAGGGAATCAGCCCCAGCATTTT
>TRBJ2-1|NA|few|TRBV4-3
CASSQDRPGYNEQFF
TGCGCCAGCAGCCAAGATCGTCCGGGCTACAATGAGCAGTTCTTC
>TRBJ2-7|NA|few|TRBV29-1
CSVAGTEYEQYF
TGCAGCGTCGCGGGGACAGAGTACGAGCAGTACTTC
>TRBJ1-2|NA|NA|TRBV27
CASSDRGLDGYTF
TGTGCCAGCAGTGACCGGGGGCTTGACGGCTACACCTTC
>TRBJ1-4|NA|NA|TRBV10-3
CAINPDGFNEKLFF
TGTGCCATCAATCCGGATGGATTTAATGAAAAACTGTTTTTT
>TRBJ1-5|NA|NA|TRBV12-3/TRBV12-4
CASSLGSADNQPQHF
TGTGCCAGCAGTTTAGGTTCGGCGGACAATCAGCCCCAGCATTTT
>TRBJ2-1|TRBD1|few|TRBV4-2
CASSQNGAVRDRGHNEQFF
TGTGCCAGCAGCCAAAATGGGGCCGTTCGGGACAGGGGGCACAATGAGCAGTTCTTC
>TRBJ1-1|NA|few|TRBV7-2
CASSLLTGRTEAFF
TGTGCCAGCAGCCTCCTGACTGGGCGAACTGAAGCTTTCTTT
>TRBJ2-3|TRBD1|NA|TRBV20-1
CSARGLRDSHHTDTQYF
TGCAGTGCTAGAGGTCTACGGGACAGTCACCACACAGATACGCAGTATTTT
>TRBJ1-1|TRBD1|NA|TRBV6-2/TRBV6-3
CASSYDDRGANTEAFF
TGTGCCAGCAGTTACGACGACAGGGGGGCGAACACTGAAGCTTTCTTT
>TRBJ2-3|NA|few|TRBV6-6
CASTRVWAVDTQYF
TGTGCCAGCACTCGTGTTTGGGCTGTGGATACGCAGTATTTT
>TRBJ2-1|TRBD1|few|TRBV12-3/TRBV12-4
CASRETGYEQFF
TGTGCCAGCAGGGAGACAGGGTATGAGCAGTTCTTC
>TRBJ1-5|NA|NA|TRBV7-2
CASSFQGSNQPQHF
TGTGCCAGCAGCTTTCAGGGGAGCAATCAGCCCCAGCATTTT
>TRBJ2-7|TRBD2|many|TRBV29-1
CSVEAAWGREGVHEQYF
TGCAGCGTTGAAGCGGCCTGGGGGCGGGAGGGAGTCCACGAGCAGTACTTC
>TRBJ2-5|NA|few|TRBV4-3
CASSQASHETQYF
TGCGCCAGCAGCCAAGCCTCACACGAGACCCAGTACTTC
>TRBJ2-1|NA|NA|TRBV29-1
CSAVLGATNNEQFF
TGCAGCGCCGTGCTAGGGGCTACTAACAATGAGCAGTTCTTC
>TRBJ2-2|NA|NA|TRBV29-1
CSAKGSATGELFF
TGCAGCGCCAAGGGTAGCGCCACCGGGGAGCTGTTTTTT
>TRBJ2-3|TRBD2|few|TRBV15
CATRPTSGSITDTQYF
TGTGCCACCAGGCCGACTAGCGGGAGTATTACAGATACGCAGTATTTT
>TRBJ2-5|TRBD1|NA|TRBV18
CASSPRTGGQETQYF
TGTGCCAGCTCACCACGGACAGGGGGACAAGAGACCCAGTACTTC
>TRBJ2-1|NA|NA|TRBV12-3/TRBV12-4
CASTPLPQEQFF
TGTGCCAGCACCCCCCTGCCGCAGGAGCAGTTCTTC
>TRBJ1-2|TRBD1|many|TRBV4-3
CASSQEGRGDYGYTF
TGCGCCAGCAGCCAAGAGGGCAGGGGGGACTATGGCTACACCTTC
>TRBJ2-6|NA|few|TRBV5-1
CASSFGGQSGANVLTF
TGCGCCAGCAGCTTCGGAGGCCAATCCGGGGCCAACGTCCTGACTTTC
>TRBJ1-1|NA|NA|TRBV7-8
CASSLVWNAEAFF
TGTGCCAGCAGCTTAGTTTGGAACGCTGAAGCTTTCTTT